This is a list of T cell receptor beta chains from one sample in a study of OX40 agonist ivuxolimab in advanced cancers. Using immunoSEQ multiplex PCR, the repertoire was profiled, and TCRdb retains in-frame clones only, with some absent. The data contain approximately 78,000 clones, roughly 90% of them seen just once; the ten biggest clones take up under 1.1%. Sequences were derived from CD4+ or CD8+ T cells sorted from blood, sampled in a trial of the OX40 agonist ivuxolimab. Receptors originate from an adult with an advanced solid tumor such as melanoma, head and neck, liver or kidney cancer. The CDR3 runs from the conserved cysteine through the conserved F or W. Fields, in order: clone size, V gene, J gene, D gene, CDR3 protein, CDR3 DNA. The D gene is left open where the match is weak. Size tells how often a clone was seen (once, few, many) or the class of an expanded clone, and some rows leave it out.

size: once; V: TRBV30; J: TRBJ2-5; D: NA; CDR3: CAWRYGGAVTQYF; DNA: TGTGCCTGGAGGTATGGGGGGGCGGTGACCCAGTACTTC
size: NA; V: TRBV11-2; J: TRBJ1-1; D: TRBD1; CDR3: CASSHPGTGAFF; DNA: TGTGCCAGCAGCCACCCCGGGACAGGGGCTTTCTTT
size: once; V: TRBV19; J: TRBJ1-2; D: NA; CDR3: CASSARTATLRDGYTF; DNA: TGTGCCAGTAGTGCCCGGACCGCCACTCTAAGGGATGGCTACACCTTC
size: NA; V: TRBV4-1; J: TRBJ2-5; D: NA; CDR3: CASSQVSATRATQYF; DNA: TGCGCCAGCAGCCAAGTATCGGCGACTAGGGCGACCCAGTACTTC
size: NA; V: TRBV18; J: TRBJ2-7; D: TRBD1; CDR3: CASSPLGTGTGLYEQYF; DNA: TGTGCCAGCTCACCACTCGGGACCGGGACAGGGTTGTACGAGCAGTACTTC
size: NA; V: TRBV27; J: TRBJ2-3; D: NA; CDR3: CASSSPGLGDTQYF; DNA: TGTGCCAGCAGTTCCCCCGGACTTGGGGATACGCAGTATTTT
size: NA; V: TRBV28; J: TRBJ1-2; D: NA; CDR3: CASSSHPDYGYTF; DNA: TGTGCCAGCAGTTCTCACCCGGACTATGGCTACACCTTC
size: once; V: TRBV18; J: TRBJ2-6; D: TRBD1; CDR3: CASSRDSPLGANVLTF; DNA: TGTGCCAGCTCACGGGACAGCCCTCTAGGGGCCAACGTCCTGACTTTC
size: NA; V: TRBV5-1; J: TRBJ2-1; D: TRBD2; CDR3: CASSLTSGRGSYNEQFF; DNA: TGCGCCAGCAGCTTGACTAGCGGGAGAGGGTCCTACAATGAGCAGTTCTTC
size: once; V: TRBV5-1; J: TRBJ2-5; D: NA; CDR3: CASSLGGGQTETQYF; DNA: TGCGCCAGCAGCTTGGGCGGGGGCCAGACGGAGACCCAGTACTTC
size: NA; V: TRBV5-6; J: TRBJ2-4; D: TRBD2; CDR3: CASSFPSGVLGEAKNIQYF; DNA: TGTGCCAGCAGCTTTCCCAGCGGGGTTTTGGGGGAGGCCAAAAACATTCAGTACTTC
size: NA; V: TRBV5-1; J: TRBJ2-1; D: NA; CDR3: CASSLTLSVNEQFF; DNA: TGCGCCAGCAGCTTGACACTTTCCGTCAATGAGCAGTTCTTC
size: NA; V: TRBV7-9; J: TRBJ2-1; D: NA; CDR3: CASSSPLWGAYNEQFF; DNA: TGTGCCAGCAGCTCCCCGTTGTGGGGGGCTTACAATGAGCAGTTCTTC
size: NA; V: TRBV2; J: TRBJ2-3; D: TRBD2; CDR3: CASTQQAGGTDTQYF; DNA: TGTGCCAGCACCCAGCAGGCGGGGGGAACAGATACGCAGTATTTT
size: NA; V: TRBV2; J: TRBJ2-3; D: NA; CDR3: CASGAQGTDTQYF; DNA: TGTGCCAGCGGAGCCCAGGGCACAGATACGCAGTATTTT
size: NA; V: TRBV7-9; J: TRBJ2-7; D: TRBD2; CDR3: CASSLLAGGSYEQYF; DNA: TGTGCCAGCAGCTTACTAGCGGGGGGTTCCTACGAGCAGTACTTC
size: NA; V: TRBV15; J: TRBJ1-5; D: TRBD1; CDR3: CATSRDGAGGQPQHF; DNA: TGTGCCACCAGCAGAGATGGGGCAGGGGGGCAGCCCCAGCATTTT
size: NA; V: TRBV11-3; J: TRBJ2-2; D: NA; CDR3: CATRGQGSGELFF; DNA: TGTGCCACCAGAGGGCAGGGTTCCGGGGAGCTGTTTTTT
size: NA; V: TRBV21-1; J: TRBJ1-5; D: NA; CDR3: CASSLRPGGFNQPQHF; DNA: TGTGCCAGCAGCCTCCGCCCCGGGGGCTTCAATCAGCCCCAGCATTTT
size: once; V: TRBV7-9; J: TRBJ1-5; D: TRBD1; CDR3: CASSSGGTGQPQHF; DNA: TGTGCCAGCAGCTCAGGGGGGACGGGACAGCCCCAGCATTTT
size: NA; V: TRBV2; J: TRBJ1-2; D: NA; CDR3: CASSEGPGRASNYGYTF; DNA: TGTGCCAGCAGTGAAGGGCCCGGACGGGCATCTAACTATGGCTACACCTTC
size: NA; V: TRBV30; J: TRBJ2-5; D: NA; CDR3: CAWSMSRTQYF; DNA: TGTGCCTGGAGTATGTCGAGAACCCAGTACTTC
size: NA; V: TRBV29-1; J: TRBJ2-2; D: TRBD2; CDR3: CSVGRPGGHTGELFF; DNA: TGCAGCGTTGGCCGTCCGGGGGGGCACACCGGGGAGCTGTTTTTT
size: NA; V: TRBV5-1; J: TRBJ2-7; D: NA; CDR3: CASSLPGEHEQYF; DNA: TGCGCCAGCAGCTTGCCAGGTGAGCACGAGCAGTACTTC
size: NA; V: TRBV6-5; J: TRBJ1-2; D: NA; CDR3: CASARDLVNGYTF; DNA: TGTGCCAGCGCCAGGGACCTAGTGAATGGCTACACCTTC
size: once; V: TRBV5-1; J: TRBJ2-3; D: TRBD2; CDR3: CASKDLRGTSKPDTQYF; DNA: TGCGCCAGCAAGGACCTTCGCGGGACTAGTAAGCCAGATACGCAGTATTTT
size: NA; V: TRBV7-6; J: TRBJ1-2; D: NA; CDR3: CASSPGPQSYGYTF; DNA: TGTGCCAGCAGCCCAGGGCCCCAAAGCTATGGCTACACCTTC
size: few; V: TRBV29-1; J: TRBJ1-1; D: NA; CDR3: CSVAVGLNTEAFF; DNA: TGCAGCGTTGCTGTGGGTCTGAACACTGAAGCTTTCTTT
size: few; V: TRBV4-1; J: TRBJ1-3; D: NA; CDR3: CASSQTSRSGNTIYF; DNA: TGCGCCAGCAGCCAAACTTCCCGCTCTGGAAACACCATATATTTT
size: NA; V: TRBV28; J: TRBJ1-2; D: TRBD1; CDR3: CASRHDRGSTGGYTF; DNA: TGTGCCAGCAGGCATGACAGGGGCTCGACGGGTGGCTACACCTTC
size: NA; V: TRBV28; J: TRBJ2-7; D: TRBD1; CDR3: CASSPWTGTDEQYF; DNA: TGTGCCAGCAGTCCGTGGACAGGGACCGATGAGCAGTACTTC
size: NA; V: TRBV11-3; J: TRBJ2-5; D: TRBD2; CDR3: CASSLDPPTSGGRETQYF; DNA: TGTGCCAGCAGCTTAGATCCCCCGACTAGCGGGGGGCGAGAGACCCAGTACTTC
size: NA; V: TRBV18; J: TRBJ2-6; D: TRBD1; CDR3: CASSTRQGTVLTF; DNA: TGTGCCAGCTCGACCCGACAGGGAACCGTCCTGACTTTC
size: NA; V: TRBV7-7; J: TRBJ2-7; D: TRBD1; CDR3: CAVLRRDRGYYEQYF; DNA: TGTGCTGTCTTGCGCCGGGACAGGGGATACTACGAGCAGTACTTC
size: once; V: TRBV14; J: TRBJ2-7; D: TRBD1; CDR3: CASSQEGTGGWYEQYF; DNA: TGTGCCAGCAGCCAAGAGGGGACAGGGGGCTGGTACGAGCAGTACTTC
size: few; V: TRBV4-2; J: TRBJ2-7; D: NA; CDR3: CASSQYLERGTYEQYF; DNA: TGTGCCAGCAGCCAATATCTAGAACGGGGAACCTACGAGCAGTACTTC
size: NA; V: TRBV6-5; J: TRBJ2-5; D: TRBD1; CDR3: CASTKTGTQETQYF; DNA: TGTGCCAGCACCAAGACAGGGACCCAAGAGACCCAGTACTTC
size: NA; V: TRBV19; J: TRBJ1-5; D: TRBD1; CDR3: CASSRTGPVGQPQHF; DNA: TGTGCCAGTAGTAGGACAGGGCCAGTGGGTCAGCCCCAGCATTTT
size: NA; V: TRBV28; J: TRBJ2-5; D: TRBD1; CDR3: CASSGDRDYQETQYF; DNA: TGTGCCAGCAGTGGGGACAGAGATTATCAAGAGACCCAGTACTTC
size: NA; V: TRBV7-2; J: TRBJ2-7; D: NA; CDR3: CASSPWGSANYEQYF; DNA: TGTGCCAGCAGCCCCTGGGGGTCCGCCAACTACGAGCAGTACTTC
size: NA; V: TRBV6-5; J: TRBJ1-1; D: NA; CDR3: CASRTRARNTEAFF; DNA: TGTGCCAGCAGAACCAGGGCGCGGAACACTGAAGCTTTCTTT
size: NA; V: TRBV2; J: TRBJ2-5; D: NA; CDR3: CASSLIKGETQYF; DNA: TGTGCCAGCAGTCTGATCAAAGGGGAGACCCAGTACTTC
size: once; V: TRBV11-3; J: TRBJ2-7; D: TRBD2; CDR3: CAGSSTGGEQYF; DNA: TGTGCCGGCAGCTCTACGGGGGGCGAGCAGTACTTC
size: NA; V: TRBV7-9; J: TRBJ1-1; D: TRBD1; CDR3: CASSLRQGGEAFF; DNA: TGTGCCAGCAGCTTACGTCAGGGGGGTGAAGCTTTCTTT
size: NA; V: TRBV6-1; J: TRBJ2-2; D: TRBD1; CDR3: CASRGQGTGELFF; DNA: TGTGCCAGCAGGGGACAGGGAACCGGGGAGCTGTTTTTT
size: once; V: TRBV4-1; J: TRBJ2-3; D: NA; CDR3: CASRFPGGGSTDTQYF; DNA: TGCGCCAGCAGGTTCCCAGGGGGGGGGAGCACAGATACGCAGTATTTT
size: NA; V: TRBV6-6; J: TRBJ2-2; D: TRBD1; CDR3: CASSSGQVSGELFF; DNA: TGTGCCAGCAGTTCGGGACAGGTTAGCGGGGAGCTGTTTTTT
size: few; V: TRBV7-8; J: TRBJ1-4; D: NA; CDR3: CASSLAGELFF; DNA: TGTGCCAGCAGCTTAGCCGGGGAACTGTTTTTT